The 29 T cell receptor beta chains below were found in one sample sequenced in a study of blood T cells in healthy people across ages. Then a second PCR, running roughly 6 to 11 cycles, was carried out with a sample-barcoded 5' primer and a J-beta primer mix. Each CDR3 protein gets one entry after TCRdb re-called the 5' RACE reads with MiXCR. The sample consists of approximately 1.5 million distinct CDR3 sequences, around 36% of them appearing once. Sequencing was done on a sample of blood. These receptor sequences come from a woman aged 30 to 39 in good health.

This clonotype was recorded a few times. The chain has TRBV5-4 and TRBJ2-7; tentatively, D is TRBD2 (6 bases). This CDR3 spans 17 amino acids. V was clipped by 3 bases and J by 0 bases, with 19 bases between them. Germline CDR1 reads SGHNT; CDR2 reads YYREEE (reference sequence). CDR3 protein: CASSYGPGTSDSYEQYF. The CDR3 nucleotides read TGTGCCAGCAGCTACGGACCCGGGACTTCTGACTCCTACGAGCAGTACTTC.

This clonotype was detected only a few times. The V and J genes are TRBV10-3 and TRBJ1-6, with 9 nucleotides matching TRBD1. Germline V lookup: CDR1 ENHRY, CDR2 SYGVKD. V shed 10 bases and J 10 bases; nucleotides not matched to a gene: 5. The CDR3 sequence is 12 residues long. CDR3 DNA: TGTGCCACCCGACAGGGGGAATCACCCCTCCACTTT. Protein: CATRQGESPLHF.

This clonotype was detected only once. The J gene is TRBJ2-2, the V gene TRBV6-1; maybe TRBD2 (6 bases). The germline gives CDR1 MNHNS, CDR2 SASEGT. Trimming took off 5 bases at V and 5 bases at J, with 12 bases between the two ends. The CDR3 is 14 amino acids. CDR3 region: CASSRLGGTGELFF. CDR3 nucleotides: TGTGCCAGCAGTCGGCTGGGGGGAACCGGGGAGCTGTTTTTT.

This clonotype was counted only a few times. V is TRBV12-3 or TRBV12-4 and J is TRBJ2-4, with 10 bases matching TRBD1. The CDR3 runs to 14 residues. V gave up 2 bases and J gave up 9 bases; unmatched junction bases: 4. CDR3 nucleotide sequence: TGTGCCAGCAGTTTATTGAGGACAGGGGGCATTCAGTACTTC. This sequence encodes CASSLLRTGGIQYF.

The genes are TRBV6-5 and TRBJ2-1; no firm D call. CDR1 is MNHEY, CDR2 SVGAGI, per germline. The CDR3 sequence is 13 residues long. Trimming took off 4 bases at V and 5 bases at J, with 9 bases between the two ends. The CDR3 protein is CASSFDSDNEQFF. The CDR3 nucleotides are TGTGCCAGCAGTTTCGACTCTGACAATGAGCAGTTCTTC.

The chain carries TRBV4-1 and TRBJ2-5; 13 positions match TRBD2. CDR1 MGHRA and CDR2 YSYEKL come from the germline V gene. The CDR3 is 17 residues long. V lost 3 bases and J lost 2; bases outside the gene matches: 6. CDR3 loop: CASSQRTSGGGQETQYF. The CDR3 region has the DNA TGCGCCAGCAGCCAGCGGACTAGCGGGGGTGGGCAAGAGACCCAGTACTTC.

This clonotype was found a few times. The chain has TRBV20-1 and TRBJ2-5, with a tentative D call TRBD2 (6 bases). From germline, CDR1 is DFQATT and CDR2 SNEGSKA (reference sequence). Between the trimmed V and J ends, which lost 3 bases and 1 base, there was a span of 12 bases. The CDR3 totals 14 residues. DNA for the CDR3: TGCAGTGCTAGGGGCCGGGGGTTCCAAGAGACCCAGTACTTC. This codes for CSARGRGFQETQYF.

This clonotype appeared a few times. The chain joins TRBV2 to TRBJ2-7; D may be TRBD2 (5 bases). Germline V lookup: CDR1 SNHLY, CDR2 FYNNEI. The CDR3 is made up of 15 amino acids. V was shortened by 6 bases and J by 2 bases, with 17 bases between the two germline ends. CDR3 in DNA: TGTGCCAGCAGAAAGAACGAGGGATGGGCCTACGAGCAGTACTTC. This codes for CASRKNEGWAYEQYF.

This chain links TRBV29-1 with TRBJ1-1; tentative D call: TRBD1 (5 bases). The V end was cut by 4 bases, the J end by 3 bases, with 12 bases between. This CDR3 contains 13 residues. Germline V gene lookup returns CDR1 SQVTM and CDR2 ANQGSEA. In DNA, the CDR3 is TGCAGCGTTGTAAGGGGTATGGACACTGAAGCTTTCTTT. This codes for CSVVRGMDTEAFF.

The CDR3 spells CSARDLRRTSGGIYEQYF. CDR3 coding DNA: TGCAGTGCTAGAGACCTACGGCGGACTAGCGGGGGGATCTACGAGCAGTACTTC. This sequence joins TRBV20-1 and TRBJ2-7; 14 nucleotides align to TRBD2. Trimming at V came to 0 bases and at J to 3 bases, leaving 10 bases not matched to a gene. Germline CDR1 is DFQATT and CDR2 is SNEGSKA (reference sequence). This CDR3 contains 18 residues.

This chain uses TRBV20-1 with TRBJ1-2; D not resolved. V lost 3 bases and J lost 5, with 10 bases in between. The CDR3 spans 12 residues. The germline CDR1 and CDR2 sequences are DFQATT and SNEGSKA (reference sequence). The DNA for the CDR3 is TGCAGTGCTAGCAGTAATGGGTATGGCTACACCTTC. Protein: CSASSNGYGYTF.

Of note for this clonotype: At one end the junction does not follow the germline gene, possibly because of a read error. The J gene is TRBJ1-1, the V gene TRBV29-1, with 7 bases lining up with TRBD1. The length of the CDR3 is 13 residues. Germline V gene lookup returns CDR1 SQVTM and CDR2 ANQGSEA. The CDR3 sequence: CSVVGTANTEASF. The CDR3 nucleotides read TGCAGCGTTGTTGGGACAGCGAACACTGAAGCTTCCTTT.

About this clonotype itself: A much more abundant neighbour one base away suggests this may be a read error. V gene TRBV7-2 combines with J gene TRBJ2-4; 10 bases match TRBD2. The DNA end is a closer match to TRBJ2-7, so the J assignment may be wrong. Germline values: CDR1 SGHTA, CDR2 FQGNSA. There are 15 residues in the CDR3. CDR3 DNA: TGTGCCCGCAGCTTAGGAAGGGCTAGCGGGAGCGAGCAGTACTTC. Translated: CARSLGRASGSEQYF.

This clonotype was detected only a few times. The chain uses TRBV5-1 and TRBJ1-2; possible D gene TRBD1, 5 bases. The germline V gene has CDR1 SGHRS and CDR2 YFSETQ. The length of the CDR3 is 13 residues. V dropped 0 bases and J dropped 7 bases, with 10 bases sitting between them. The CDR3 coding sequence is TGCGCCAGCAGCTTGGAGTCAGGGCCTGGCTACACCTTC. Translating it yields CASSLESGPGYTF.

In regard to this clonotype: A junction end diverges from the germline sequence, so it may reflect a read error. Written as DNA, the CDR3 is TGCGCCACCAGCAGAGGCCTTTTTAGAAATGAGCAGTTCTTC. Amino acids: CATSRGLFRNEQFF. The gene calls are TRBV15 and TRBJ2-1; D call uncertain. Germline V gene lookup returns CDR1 LNHNV and CDR2 YYDKDF (reference sequence). The CDR3 spans 14 residues.

Written as DNA, the CDR3 is TGTGCCAGCAGTAATGAGGACGAGTGGGGGGATCAGCCCCAGCATTTT. It translates to CASSNEDEWGDQPQHF. This chain connects TRBV25-1 to TRBJ1-5, with TRBD1 as a possible D gene (5 bases). CDR1 MGHDK and CDR2 SYGVNS come from the germline V gene. The V gene lost 5 bases and the J gene lost 5 bases, with 19 bases spanning the gap. This CDR3 is built from 16 residues.

The J gene is TRBJ2-1, the V gene TRBV7-3; 7 positions match TRBD2. With 0 bases clipped from V and 0 bases from J, the junction kept 8 bases outside the gene matches. Per germline, CDR1 SGHTA and CDR2 FQGTGA. The CDR3 has 18 amino acids. The CDR3 here is CASSLTSGLGSSYNEQFF. The CDR3 DNA reads TGTGCCAGCAGCTTAACCTCCGGACTAGGATCCTCCTACAATGAGCAGTTCTTC.

This chain links TRBV29-1 with TRBJ2-7; perhaps D is TRBD1 or TRBD2 (6 bases each). V was shortened by 6 bases and J by 2 bases, with 20 bases between the two germline ends. This CDR3 spans 15 amino acids. Germline assignment: CDR1 SQVTM and CDR2 ANQGSEA. Here the CDR3 reads CSVGGSQGLTYEQYF. The CDR3 DNA reads TGCAGCGTCGGAGGGTCCCAGGGGCTTACCTACGAGCAGTACTTC.

This clonotype was seen ten or more times. This sequence joins TRBV28 and TRBJ2-5; D is unresolved. The ends were cut back, 6 bases at V and 5 bases at J, with 13 bases in the middle. The length of the CDR3 is 13 residues. CDR1 and CDR2 from the germline V gene are MDHEN and SYDVKM. The CDR3 coding sequence is TGTGCCAGCAGGGCCCCCTCGGTGGAGACCCAGTACTTC. Its translation: CASRAPSVETQYF.

The chain joins TRBV7-9 to TRBJ2-1; possible D gene TRBD2, 5 bases. The V and J ends lost 6 bases and 2 bases respectively, with 14 bases between them. CDR1 SEHNR and CDR2 FQNEAQ come from the germline V gene (reference sequence). This CDR3 spans 15 amino acids. CDR3 nucleotide sequence: TGTGCCAGCAGAAAGGAGGCGTCGGCCTACAATGAGCAGTTCTTC. Translated: CASRKEASAYNEQFF.

For this clonotype: One junction end does not reproduce the germline sequence, and a read error may be involved. The chain couples TRBV12-3 or TRBV12-4 to TRBJ2-1; TRBD2 matches 7 bases. The CDR3 consists of 14 residues. CDR3 DNA sequence: TGTGCCTGCAGTTTGGGCTGGCGGGGGAATGAGCAGTTCTTC. It codes for CACSLGWRGNEQFF.

This clonotype was seen a handful of times. The chain couples TRBV20-1 to TRBJ2-3, with TRBD2 identical over 12 bases. CDR3 length: 17 residues. V trimming: 0 bases; J trimming: 2 bases; junction bases outside the gene matches: 6. Looked up from germline, CDR1 is DFQATT and CDR2 is SNEGSKA (reference sequence). CDR3 nucleotides: TGCAGTGCTAGAGATCGGCTAGCGGGAGGGCACACAGATACGCAGTATTTT. This codes for CSARDRLAGGHTDTQYF.

As to this clonotype: One end of the junction is discordant with germline, which a read error may explain. This sequence joins TRBV24-1 and TRBJ2-1, with 8 bases identical to TRBD2. CDR3 length: 14 amino acids. The germline V gene encodes CDR1 KGHDR and CDR2 SFDVKD. The CDR3 spells CATSPGGGLNELFF. Written as DNA, the CDR3 is TGTGCCACCAGTCCCGGGGGGGGCCTCAATGAGCTGTTCTTC.

In DNA form, the CDR3 reads TGTGCCAGCTGCCGCCACAGCTCGGATTCACCCCTCCACTTT. The encoded protein is CASCRHSSDSPLHF. The chain links TRBV6-2 or TRBV6-3 to TRBJ1-6; no definite D call. CDR3 length: 14 residues. V was clipped by 8 bases and J by 8 bases, with 16 bases between them. Germline loops: CDR1 MNHEY, CDR2 SVGEGT.

The J gene is TRBJ2-3, the V gene TRBV6-1; 9 bases align to TRBD1. Germline V gene sequence: CDR1 MNHNS, CDR2 SASEGT. The CDR3 extends over 16 amino acids. V lost 4 bases to trimming and J lost 3 bases; unmatched junction nucleotides: 8. CDR3 DNA sequence: TGTGCCAGCAGTGGGAGGACAGGGGTAGGAACAGATACGCAGTATTTT. This translates into CASSGRTGVGTDTQYF.

This chain joins TRBV2 and TRBJ2-7, with D perhaps matching TRBD2 (6 bases). Germline CDR1 reads SNHLY; CDR2 reads FYNNEI. The V end was cut by 5 bases, the J end by 0 bases, with 23 bases between. There are 18 residues in the CDR3. CDR3 sequence reads: CASSPGVAEVRFSYEQYF. DNA for the CDR3: TGTGCCAGCAGTCCCGGGGTAGCGGAGGTGAGGTTCTCCTACGAGCAGTACTTC.

The rearrangement joins TRBV20-1 to TRBJ1-2; tentatively, D is TRBD1 (6 bases). Germline V gives CDR1 DFQATT, CDR2 SNEGSKA (reference sequence). Trimming left V 6 bases short and J 5 bases short, with 13 bases between. The CDR3 sequence is 12 residues long. CDR3 region: CSATGTLYGYTF. The CDR3 DNA sequence: TGCAGTGCCACCGGGACACTTTATGGCTACACCTTC.

J is TRBJ2-3 and V is TRBV5-1; TRBD2 aligns across 10 bases. The V gene end was trimmed by 1 base and the J gene end by 5 bases; junction bases not matched to a gene: 7. The CDR3 has 16 amino acids. CDR1 SGHRS and CDR2 YFSETQ come from the germline V gene. The CDR3, as DNA: TGCGCCAGCAGCTTGACCAGCGGGAGGGTTAAAGATACGCAGTATTTT. It codes for CASSLTSGRVKDTQYF.

This clonotype occurred a few times. This chain connects TRBV10-3 to TRBJ2-3; the match to TRBD2 covers 12 bases. This CDR3 region has 17 residues. V shed 6 bases and J 3 bases; nucleotides not matched to a gene: 10. Germline-derived CDR1 and CDR2 are ENHRY and SYGVKD. The CDR3 DNA is TGTGCCATCAGACCCTCTAGCGGGAGGGGAGGGACAGATACGCAGTATTTT. Protein: CAIRPSSGRGGTDTQYF.